In its sample, the clone carrying this T cell receptor (beta chain) was seen once. What it recognizes is unknown. The source of the sample is a study of T-cell reconstitution after alpha-beta-depleted transplantation in children. Overall study findings and caveats: After transplant, high TCRbeta diversity at day 60 in some patients arose from surviving recipient T cells and thymic progenitors. T-cell counts and diversity at one year following transplant were attributed mainly to newly produced T cells. Alpha-beta T cells present about two months after transplant were reported to originate from several hundred expanded graft clones.

The CDR3 extends over 19 amino acids. V shed 2 bases and J shed 4 bases, with 24 bases lying between them. The germline V gene has CDR1 SGHAT and CDR2 FQNNGV. Unique molecular identifiers were incorporated into the prepared TCRbeta library. TCRdb recomputed calls from the PCR reads with MiXCR, one row per CDR3 protein. In the table there are almost 250,000 distinct CDR3 sequences, roughly 25% of which are singletons. The chain is built from TRBV11-2 and TRBJ2-1, with D uncertain. The sequenced sample was PBMCs, obtained before TCRalphabeta/CD19-depleted stem cell transplant. This clonotype was sampled from a girl aged 2 to 9 with Fanconi anemia, due to receive a stem cell transplant. For the CDR3, the DNA is TGTGCCAGCAGCTTATATGGCGGTCTCAGACAAACCAAGTACAATGAGCAGTTCTTC. Translating gives CASSLYGGLRQTKYNEQFF.